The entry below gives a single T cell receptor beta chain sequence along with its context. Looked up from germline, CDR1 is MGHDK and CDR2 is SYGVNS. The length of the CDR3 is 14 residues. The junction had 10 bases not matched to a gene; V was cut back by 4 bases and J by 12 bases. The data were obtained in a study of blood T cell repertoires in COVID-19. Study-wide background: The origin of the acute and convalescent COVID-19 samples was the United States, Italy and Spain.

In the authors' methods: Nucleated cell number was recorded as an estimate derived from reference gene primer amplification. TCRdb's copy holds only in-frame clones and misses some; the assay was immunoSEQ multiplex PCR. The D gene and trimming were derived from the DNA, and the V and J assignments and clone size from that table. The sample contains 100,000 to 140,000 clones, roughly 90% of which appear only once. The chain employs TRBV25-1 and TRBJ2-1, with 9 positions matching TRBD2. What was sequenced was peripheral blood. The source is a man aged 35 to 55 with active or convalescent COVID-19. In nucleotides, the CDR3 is TGTGCCAGCAGTGGACTAGCGGTAAGCGGAGGGCAGTTCTTC. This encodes CASSGLAVSGGQFF.